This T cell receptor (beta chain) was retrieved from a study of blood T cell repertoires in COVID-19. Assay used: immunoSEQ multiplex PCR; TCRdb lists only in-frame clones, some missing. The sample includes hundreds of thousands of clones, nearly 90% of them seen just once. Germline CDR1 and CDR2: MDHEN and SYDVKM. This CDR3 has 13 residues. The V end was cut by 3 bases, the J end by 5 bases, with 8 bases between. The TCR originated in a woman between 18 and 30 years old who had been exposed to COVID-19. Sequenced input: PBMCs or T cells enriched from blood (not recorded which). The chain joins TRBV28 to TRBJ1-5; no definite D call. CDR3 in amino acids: CASSFFLHQPQHF. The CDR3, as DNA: TGTGCCAGCAGTTTCTTTCTCCATCAGCCCCAGCATTTT.